Listed below are T cell receptor beta chains from one sample, sequenced in a study of blood T cell repertoires in COVID-19. The protocol was immunoSEQ multiplex PCR, while the TCRdb copy is restricted to in-frame clones and leaves out a portion. In the table there are more than 65,000 clones, almost 80% of which are singletons. Sequencing was performed on peripheral blood. These receptors originate from a man aged 55 to 70 with acute or convalescent COVID-19. Each CDR3 is given with its conserved first and last residue. D genes are given only for firm matches. Part of the rows lack a size; the others show once, few, many or a class for expanded clones.

d_call j_call v_call cdr3_length clone_size cdr3_nt cdr3_aa
- TRBJ2-2 TRBV7-6 14 - TGTGCCAGCAGCTTCCTAATAAACACCGGGGAGCTGTTTTTT CASSFLINTGELFF
TRBD2 TRBJ2-7 TRBV5-8 15 - TGTGCCAGCAGCTTCCCTAGCGGGGGGGACTACGAGCAGTACTTC CASSFPSGGDYEQYF
- TRBJ1-6 TRBV18 17 few TGTGCCAGCTCACCACCGGGCGTAGGATGGAATAATTCACCCCTCCACTTT CASSPPGVGWNNSPLHF
- TRBJ1-6 TRBV18 13 - TGTGCCAGCTCACCAGAGGAAAATTCACCCCTCCACTTT CASSPEENSPLHF
TRBD1 TRBJ2-7 TRBV4-3 14 - TGCGCCAGCAGCCCCCGGGACAGGTCCTACGAGCAGTACTTC CASSPRDRSYEQYF
- TRBJ1-6 TRBV6-5 16 - TGTGCCAGCAGTTACGAACCGACAGGAAGAAATTCACCCCTCCACTTT CASSYEPTGRNSPLHF
- TRBJ1-4 TRBV5-4 16 - TGTGCCAGCGCGTCGAAGACGGGGGCAACTAATGAAAAACTGTTTTTT CASASKTGATNEKLFF
- TRBJ1-1 TRBV15 15 - TGTGCCACCAGCAGAGGTGTCCAGAGGGACACTGAAGCTTTCTTT CATSRGVQRDTEAFF
- TRBJ1-5 TRBV2 14 - TGTGCCAGCAGTGAAGTCAGGGTGATTCAGCCCCAGCATTTT CASSEVRVIQPQHF
- TRBJ2-2 TRBV5-1 14 - TGCGCCAGCAGCTTGTACCAGGGGTCCGGGGAGCTGTTTTTT CASSLYQGSGELFF
- TRBJ1-4 TRBV6-5 15 - TGTGCCAGCAGTTACGCGGCAGGGCCTAATGAAAAACTGTTTTTT CASSYAAGPNEKLFF
- TRBJ2-5 TRBV4-1 16 - TGCGCCAGCAGCCCCGCCGAAACTAGCATACGGGAGACCCAGTACTTC CASSPAETSIRETQYF
TRBD1 TRBJ2-7 TRBV5-4 15 - TGTGCCAGCAGCTTAGGGGGACAGGGGGCTTACGAGCAGTACTTC CASSLGGQGAYEQYF
- TRBJ2-3 TRBV5-1 15 - TGCGCCAGCAGCTTGGAGGGGCGAGGCACAGATACGCAGTATTTT CASSLEGRGTDTQYF
- TRBJ2-1 TRBV18 16 few TGTGCCAGCTCACCCCTGCGGGGTGGGGGCTACAATGAGCAGTTCTTC CASSPLRGGGYNEQFF
TRBD1 TRBJ1-2 TRBV7-9 15 - TGTGCCAGCAGCTCCACCAGACAGGGGCACTATGGCTACACCTTC CASSSTRQGHYGYTF